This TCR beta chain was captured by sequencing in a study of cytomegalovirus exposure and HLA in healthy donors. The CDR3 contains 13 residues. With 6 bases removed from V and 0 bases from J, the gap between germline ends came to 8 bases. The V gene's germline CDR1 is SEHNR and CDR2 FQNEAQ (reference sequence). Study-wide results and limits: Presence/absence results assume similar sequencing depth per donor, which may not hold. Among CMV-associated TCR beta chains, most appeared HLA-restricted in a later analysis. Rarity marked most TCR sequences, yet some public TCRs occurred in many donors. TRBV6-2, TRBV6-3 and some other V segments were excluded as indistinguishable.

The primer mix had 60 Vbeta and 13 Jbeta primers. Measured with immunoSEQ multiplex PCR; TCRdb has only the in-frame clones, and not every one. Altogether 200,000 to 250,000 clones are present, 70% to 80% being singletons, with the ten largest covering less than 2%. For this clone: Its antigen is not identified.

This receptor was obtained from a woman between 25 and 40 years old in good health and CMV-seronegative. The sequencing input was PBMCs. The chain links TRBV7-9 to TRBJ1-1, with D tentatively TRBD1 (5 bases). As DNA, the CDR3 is TGTGCCAGCAGAACGACAGTGAACACTGAAGCTTTCTTT. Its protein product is CASRTTVNTEAFF.